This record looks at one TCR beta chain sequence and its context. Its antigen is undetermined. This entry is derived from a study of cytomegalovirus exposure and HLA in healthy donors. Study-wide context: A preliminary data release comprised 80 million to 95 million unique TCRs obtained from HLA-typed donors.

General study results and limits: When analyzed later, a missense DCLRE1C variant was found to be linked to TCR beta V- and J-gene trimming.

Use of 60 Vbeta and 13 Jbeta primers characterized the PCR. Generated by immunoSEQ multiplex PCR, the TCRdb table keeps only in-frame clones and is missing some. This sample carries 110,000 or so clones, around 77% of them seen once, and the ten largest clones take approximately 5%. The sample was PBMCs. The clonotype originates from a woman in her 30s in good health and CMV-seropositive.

CDR3 in amino acids: CASSLEQGYGYTF. CDR3 bases: TGTGCCAGCAGCTTAGAACAGGGCTATGGCTACACCTTC. The V call is TRBV11-2, the J call TRBJ1-2; possibly TRBD1 for D (6 bases). V was trimmed by 0 bases and J by 4 bases, leaving 6 bases between them. There are 13 residues in the CDR3. CDR1 SGHAT and CDR2 FQNNGV come from the germline V gene.